This TCR beta chain is from a study of shared clonotypes between healthy human individuals. Study summary: The study enrolled a couple of women and three men aged 18 to 49. Study-wide results and limits: Some clonotypes were shared by all four sorted-subset donors, while others were not shared. The non-shared ones had lower generation probabilities than the shared ones.

CD8 cells classed as naive were CD45RO-negative and positively selected for CCR7, excluding terminally differentiated effector memory CD45RA+ cells. In the case of this clone: Its antigen remains unidentified.

CDR3 length: 17 amino acids. CDR1 LNHNV and CDR2 YYDKDF come from the germline V gene (reference sequence). Trimming removed 0 bases from V and 6 bases from J; junction bases left unmatched: 10. Profiled with immunoSEQ multiplex PCR; TCRdb holds only in-frame clones, not every one. The table lists 630,000 or so clones, roughly 98% of them singletons. The receptor's source is a man aged 25 to 45 in good health. The sample comprised naive CD8+ T cells sorted from blood. The chain carries TRBV15 and TRBJ2-5; TRBD2 aligns across 10 bases. The DNA for the CDR3 is TGTGCCACCAGCAGAGATTACGCTAGCGGGAGAGGGAAGACCCAGTACTTC. This codes for CATSRDYASGRGKTQYF.